A selection of T cell receptor beta chains follows, all from one sample in a study of T cells in Graves' hyperthyroidism and ophthalmopathy. TCRdb recomputed calls from the multiplex PCR reads with MiXCR, one row per CDR3 protein. Seen here are more than 350,000 distinct CDR3 sequences, 13% to 15% observed once, and the top ten hold around 20%. Specimen: blood. The receptors were sampled from a woman aged 55-75 years with Graves' ophthalmopathy. CDR3s include the opening cysteine and the closing phenylalanine or tryptophan. The D gene is left open where the match is weak. The listing skips clone size in some rows; elsewhere it reads once, few, many or a size class.

V	size	D	J	CDR3	DNA
TRBV20-1	many	TRBD1	TRBJ2-1	CSAKDRDIADEQFF	TGCAGTGCTAAAGACAGGGACATTGCTGATGAGCAGTTCTTC
TRBV9	few	.	TRBJ2-2	CASSVSSSLGELFF	TGTGCCAGCAGCGTATCGAGCTCGCTCGGGGAGCTGTTTTTT
TRBV2	many	.	TRBJ2-1	CASSERAGLGNEQFF	TGTGCCAGCAGTGAACGGGCGGGCCTTGGGAATGAGCAGTTCTTC
TRBV18	.	.	TRBJ2-5	CASSPPRNGQETQYF	TGTGCCAGCTCACCACCGAGGAACGGCCAAGAGACCCAGTACTTC
TRBV3-1	.	.	TRBJ1-6	CASSSQVNSPLHF	TGTGCCAGCAGTTCCCAGGTGAACTCACCCCTCCACTTT
TRBV30	many	.	TRBJ2-4	CAWSPRENIQYF	TGTGCCTGGAGTCCCCGGGAAAACATTCAGTACTTC
TRBV12-3/TRBV12-4	many	TRBD2	TRBJ2-1	CASSFERGLSEQFF	TGTGCCAGCAGTTTTGAGCGGGGGCTGAGTGAGCAGTTCTTC
TRBV20-1	many	.	TRBJ1-1	CSASKGKGLVDTEAFF	TGCAGTGCTAGTAAGGGGAAGGGTCTCGTGGACACTGAAGCTTTCTTT
TRBV12-3/TRBV12-4	.	TRBD1	TRBJ1-2	CASSPGGAGYGYTF	TGTGCCAGCAGCCCAGGGGGCGCTGGCTATGGCTACACCTTC
TRBV19	.	TRBD2	TRBJ2-1	CASSTEGPWGGSYNEQFF	TGTGCCAGTAGTACCGAAGGGCCCTGGGGGGGTTCCTACAATGAGCAGTTCTTC
TRBV3-1	.	.	TRBJ1-1	CASSRSGYAFF	TGTGCCAGCAGTCGATCGGGGTACGCTTTCTTT
TRBV19	.	.	TRBJ1-5	CASSGNGPGHQPQHF	TGTGCCAGTAGTGGAAACGGACCCGGCCATCAGCCCCAGCATTTT
TRBV12-3/TRBV12-4	many	.	TRBJ1-1	CASTPGGKGNTEAFF	TGTGCCAGCACCCCGGGGGGCAAGGGGAACACTGAAGCTTTCTTT
TRBV16	.	.	TRBJ1-3	CASSQARNSGNTIYF	TGTGCCAGCAGCCAGGCACGAAACTCTGGAAACACCATATATTTT
TRBV2	few	.	TRBJ2-5	CASSGGMLSETQYF	TGTGCCAGCAGTGGGGGGATGTTGTCAGAGACCCAGTACTTC
TRBV7-2	many	.	TRBJ2-1	CASSLVSSASSYNEQFF	TGTGCCAGCAGCTTAGTTTCTAGCGCGAGCTCCTACAATGAGCAGTTCTTC
TRBV29-1	.	TRBD1	TRBJ1-4	CSVIGQGRKLFF	TGCAGCGTTATTGGACAGGGGCGAAAACTGTTTTTT
TRBV6-6	many	TRBD1	TRBJ2-5	CAGYRDSKETQYF	TGTGCCGGCTACCGGGACAGTAAAGAGACCCAGTACTTC
TRBV24-1	many	.	TRBJ2-5	CATTRQGQETQYF	TGTGCCACCACACGGCAGGGCCAAGAGACCCAGTACTTC
TRBV12-3/TRBV12-4	many	TRBD1	TRBJ1-6	CASRAPGQGNSPLHF	TGTGCCAGCAGGGCACCGGGACAGGGGAATTCACCCCTCCACTTT
TRBV7-2	many	.	TRBJ2-6	CASSKVSGANVLTF	TGTGCCAGCAGTAAGGTCTCTGGGGCCAACGTCCTGACTTTC
TRBV6-1	many	TRBD1	TRBJ1-1	CATGDRGIPLGTEAFF	TGTGCCACCGGAGACAGGGGGATCCCTCTGGGCACTGAAGCTTTCTTT
TRBV27	.	.	TRBJ1-4	CASSWGPPNEKLFF	TGTGCCAGCAGTTGGGGGCCACCTAATGAAAAACTGTTTTTT
TRBV19	few	.	TRBJ2-3	CASSISTDNTDTQYF	TGTGCCAGTAGTATTTCGACAGATAACACAGATACGCAGTATTTT
TRBV28	.	.	TRBJ1-3	CASSFEGAYSGNTIYF	TGTGCCAGCAGTTTTGAAGGGGCCTACTCTGGAAACACCATATATTTT
TRBV20-1	.	.	TRBJ2-2	CSARWQGGTGELFF	TGCAGTGCTAGGTGGCAGGGAGGAACCGGGGAGCTGTTTTTT
TRBV5-1	few	TRBD1	TRBJ1-2	CASYSDRGRDGYTF	TGCGCCAGCTACTCTGACAGGGGGCGGGATGGCTACACCTTC
TRBV7-3	.	TRBD1	TRBJ2-7	CASSSRQGSSYEQYF	TGTGCCAGCAGCTCCCGACAGGGGAGCTCCTACGAGCAGTACTTC
TRBV12-3/TRBV12-4	many	TRBD2	TRBJ2-1	CASSLLAASYNEQFF	TGTGCCAGCAGTTTACTAGCGGCCTCCTACAATGAGCAGTTCTTC
TRBV20-1	many	.	TRBJ2-5	CSAAWDSGGETQYF	TGCAGTGCTGCGTGGGACTCTGGGGGAGAGACCCAGTACTTC
TRBV19	.	TRBD2	TRBJ2-1	CASMTSGRTGEQFF	TGTGCCAGTATGACTAGCGGGAGAACCGGTGAGCAGTTCTTC
TRBV30	many	TRBD1	TRBJ1-6	CACDRGSSPLHF	TGTGCCTGTGACAGGGGGAGTTCACCCCTCCACTTT
TRBV7-9	many	TRBD2	TRBJ2-1	CASSFVAGGLDNEQFF	TGTGCCAGCAGCTTCGTAGCGGGAGGGTTAGACAATGAGCAGTTCTTC
TRBV10-2	.	.	TRBJ2-7	CASRDLTAIYEQYF	TGCGCCAGCAGGGACCTCACGGCAATCTACGAGCAGTACTTC
TRBV14	.	.	TRBJ2-4	CASSPRFDTKNIQYF	TGTGCCAGCAGTCCGCGGTTTGATACCAAAAACATTCAGTACTTC
TRBV28	many	.	TRBJ2-3	CASSTSRSTDTQYF	TGTGCCAGCAGTACCTCCCGAAGCACAGATACGCAGTATTTT
TRBV12-3/TRBV12-4	many	.	TRBJ2-7	CASSPTGRGDYEQYF	TGTGCCAGCAGTCCGACAGGTCGGGGGGACTACGAGCAGTACTTC